This TCR beta chain was identified during a study of T cell responses to AZD1222 COVID-19 vaccine. Trimming cost V 2 bases and J 8 bases, with 15 bases left between them. The CDR3 has 13 residues. The germline CDR1 and CDR2 sequences are GTSNPN and SVGIG (reference sequence). The data were produced by immunoSEQ multiplex PCR, yet TCRdb's version contains in-frame clones alone and is incomplete. The data hold tens of thousands of clones, with roughly 91% observed a single time. The receptor comes from an adult who received the MenACWY meningococcal vaccine as a control. V is TRBV30 and J is TRBJ1-1; D remains unclear. The sequenced sample was peripheral blood, obtained 28 days after the second dose of the MenACWY control vaccine. CDR3 sequence (DNA): TGTGCCTGGAGTCCCGATCGTTCCGGGGAAGCTTTCTTT. Its translation is CAWSPDRSGEAFF. Using reference TRBV30 and TRBJ1-1 for the parts outside the CDR3, the full variable domain is SQTIHQWPATLVQPVGSPLSLECTVEGTSNPNLYWYRQAAGRGLQLLFYSVGIGQISSEVPQNLSASRPQDRQFILSSKKLLLSDSGFYLCAWSPDRSGEAFFGQGTRLTVV.